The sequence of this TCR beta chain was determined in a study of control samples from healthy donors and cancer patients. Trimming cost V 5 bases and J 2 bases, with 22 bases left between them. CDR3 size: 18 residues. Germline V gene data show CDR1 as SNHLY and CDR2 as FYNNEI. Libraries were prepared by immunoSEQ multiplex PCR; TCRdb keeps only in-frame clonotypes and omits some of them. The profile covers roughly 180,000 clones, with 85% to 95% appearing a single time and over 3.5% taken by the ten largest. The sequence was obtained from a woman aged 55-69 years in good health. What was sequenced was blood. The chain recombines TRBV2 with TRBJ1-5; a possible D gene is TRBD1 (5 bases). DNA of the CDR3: TGTGCCAGCAGTACCCGGGATAGGGACTTTGCTGGCAATCAGCCCCAGCATTTT. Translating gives CASSTRDRDFAGNQPQHF.